A single sample gave rise to the 32 T cell receptor beta chains below, sequenced in a study of shared clonotypes between healthy human individuals. Sequenced by immunoSEQ multiplex PCR; TCRdb stores in-frame clones only, minus some. This table has hundreds of thousands of clones, around 73% appearing once. Sequencing was carried out using memory CD4+ T cells sorted from blood. The subset is: CD45RA-negative fraction. The receptors derive from a woman in her 30s in good health.

V gene TRBV11-2 combines with J gene TRBJ1-1; 7 bases are a match to TRBD1. The CDR3 spans 15 residues. Germline V gene data show CDR1 as SGHAT and CDR2 as FQNNGV. J gave up 5 bases and V 1 base, and 7 bases lay outside the gene matches. The CDR3: CASSLVGGGATEAFF. The CDR3 region has the DNA TGTGCCAGCAGCTTAGTCGGAGGGGGCGCGACTGAAGCTTTCTTT.

The V call is TRBV28, the J call TRBJ1-5, with D perhaps matching TRBD1 (5 bases). CDR3 size: 15 residues. Per the germline V gene, CDR1 is MDHEN and CDR2 is SYDVKM. V was trimmed by 5 bases and J by 7 bases, leaving 18 bases between them. This CDR3 is CASSPTGRRTQPQHF. CDR3 DNA: TGTGCCAGCAGTCCGACGGGGCGGCGGACGCAGCCCCAGCATTTT.

V gene TRBV11-2 combines with J gene TRBJ2-1, with no clear D. CDR1 SGHAT and CDR2 FQNNGV come from the germline V gene. The CDR3 spans 14 residues. Trimming removed 5 bases at V and 6 bases at J, with 14 bases between. CDR3 protein: CASSPYGSLNEQFF. The CDR3 DNA reads as TGTGCCAGCAGCCCATACGGCTCTCTCAATGAGCAGTTCTTC.

This clone was seen more than once but under ten times. This chain uses TRBV6-1 with TRBJ1-1; 9 nucleotides match TRBD1. Per the germline V gene, CDR1 is MNHNS and CDR2 is SASEGT. After removal of 8 bases from V and 1 base from J, the junction contained 8 bases not matched to a gene. The CDR3 totals 15 residues. The CDR3 DNA sequence: TGTGCCAGCCTAACCGGACAGGGGACGAACACTGAAGCTTTCTTT. Translation: CASLTGQGTNTEAFF.

The rearrangement joins TRBV5-1 to TRBJ2-1, with unresolved D. This CDR3 is 12 amino acids long. V shed 0 bases and J shed 7 bases, with 5 bases lying between them. The germline V gene encodes CDR1 SGHRS and CDR2 YFSETQ. The CDR3 region is CASSLGLNEQFF. Here the CDR3 DNA reads TGCGCCAGCAGCTTGGGCCTGAATGAGCAGTTCTTC.

V is TRBV4-2 and J is TRBJ2-1; maybe TRBD2 (5 bases). The length of the CDR3 is 13 residues. Trimming left V 4 bases short and J 9 bases short, with 13 bases between. In germline, CDR1 is LGHNA, CDR2 YNFKEQ. The CDR3 sequence: CASSRPSAGEQFF. The CDR3 nucleotides are TGTGCCAGCAGCCGCCCGTCGGCGGGTGAGCAGTTCTTC.

This clone was detected a few times. This chain joins TRBV6-1 and TRBJ2-5; possibly TRBD1 or TRBD2 for D (7 bases each). CDR1 MNHNS and CDR2 SASEGT come from the germline V gene. The CDR3 has 14 residues. V lost 2 bases and J 5 bases, leaving 12 bases between the germline ends. This chain's CDR3 is CASSESQGGETQYF. In DNA, the CDR3 is TGTGCCAGCAGTGAAAGTCAGGGGGGGGAGACCCAGTACTTC.

The chain carries TRBV5-4 and TRBJ2-5; D is possibly TRBD2 (5 bases). This CDR3 region has 13 residues. Germline assignment: CDR1 SGHNT and CDR2 YYREEE (reference sequence). The V end was cut by 2 bases, the J end by 4 bases, with 9 bases between. Written as DNA, the CDR3 is TGTGCCAGCAGCTTATTTAGCGCAGAGACCCAGTACTTC. Residues: CASSLFSAETQYF.

For this clone: This specimen includes other DNA sequences encoding the same CDR3. The V and J genes are TRBV5-1 and TRBJ1-4; 7 bases map to TRBD1. CDR3 size: 14 residues. V shed 2 bases, J shed 5 bases, and the junction held 3 bases outside the gene matches. Germline V lookup: CDR1 SGHRS, CDR2 YFSETQ. The CDR3 bases are TGCGCCAGCAGCTTACAGGGGATCAATGAAAAACTGTTTTTT. Encoded protein: CASSLQGINEKLFF.

Only a few counts were recorded for this clone. The rearrangement links TRBV25-1 to TRBJ2-2; possible D gene TRBD2, 5 bases. In germline, CDR1 is MGHDK, CDR2 SYGVNS. Between the trimmed V and J ends, which lost 5 bases and 5 bases, there was a span of 12 bases. This CDR3 comprises 14 residues. The CDR3 loop reads CASSSAGGTGELFF. For the CDR3, the DNA is TGTGCCAGCAGTTCCGCGGGCGGAACCGGGGAGCTGTTTTTT. The complete variable domain, with remaining parts taken from reference TRBV25-1 and TRBJ2-2, reads EADIYQTPRYLVIGTGKKITLECSQTMGHDKMYWYQQDPGMELHLIHYSYGVNSTEKGDLSSESTVSRIRTEHFPLTLESARPSHTSQYLCASSSAGGTGELFFGEGSRLTVL.

This chain links TRBV28 with TRBJ1-2, with TRBD1 matching 7 bases. Per the germline V gene, CDR1 is MDHEN and CDR2 is SYDVKM. Trimming cost V 3 bases and J 11 bases; bases outside gene matches: 6. The CDR3 has 12 residues. In DNA form, the CDR3 reads TGTGCCAGCAGTTTGATCCAGGGGGAATACACCTTC. Translated, it gives CASSLIQGEYTF.

This clone was counted at least ten times. Different DNA sequences within this sample yield the same CDR3. CDR3 nucleotides: TGTGCCAGCAGTCTAGGGAATAACTACGAGCAGTACTTC. It codes for CASSLGNNYEQYF. V is TRBV11-2 and J is TRBJ2-7; D remains unclear. This CDR3 spans 13 amino acids. The V gene's germline CDR1 is SGHAT and CDR2 FQNNGV. V was shortened by 6 bases and J by 3 bases, with 12 bases between the two germline ends.

In regard to this clone: This same CDR3 is encoded by further DNA sequences in the sample. The rearrangement links TRBV5-1 to TRBJ2-1, with 13 bases matching TRBD2. The ends lost 4 bases at V and 7 bases at J; junction bases unmatched: 5. Germline CDR1 and CDR2: SGHRS and YFSETQ. The CDR3 runs 15 residues. CDR3 in DNA: TGCGCCAGCAGCAGACTAGCGGGAGGTCCTAATGAGCAGTTCTTC. Translated: CASSRLAGGPNEQFF.

The chain is built from TRBV30 and TRBJ1-1, with 11 bases lining up with TRBD1. Germline V gene data show CDR1 as GTSNPN and CDR2 as SVGIG (reference sequence). The CDR3 has 14 amino acids. V shed 3 bases, J shed 6 bases, and the junction held 6 bases outside the gene matches. The CDR3 protein is CAWRWTGGGSEAFF. The CDR3 nucleotides read TGTGCCTGGAGATGGACAGGGGGCGGGTCTGAAGCTTTCTTT.

Many counts were recorded for this clone. The chain uses TRBV5-4 and TRBJ2-7; 7 positions match TRBD2. V shed 6 bases and J 3 bases; nucleotides not matched to a gene: 12. Germline CDR1 SGHNT, CDR2 YYREEE (reference sequence). This CDR3 region has 15 residues. The CDR3 region is CASTPGTSDLYEQYF. CDR3 nucleotide sequence: TGTGCCAGCACCCCGGGTACTAGCGACCTCTACGAGCAGTACTTC.

This clone has a single count. J is TRBJ2-7 and V is TRBV5-5, with TRBD1 matching over 10 bases. This CDR3 region has 15 residues. With 3 bases clipped from V and 7 bases from J, the junction kept 10 bases outside the gene matches. Germline lookup yields CDR1 SGHKS and CDR2 YYEKEE (reference sequence). CDR3 protein: CASSSTGTGDREQYF. CDR3 nucleotides: TGTGCCAGCAGCTCCACCGGGACAGGGGATAGGGAGCAGTACTTC.

This clone was detected once. This chain joins TRBV28 and TRBJ1-4, with D uncertain. V was pared by 2 bases and J by 10 bases, with 14 bases between. Germline V gene sequence: CDR1 MDHEN, CDR2 SYDVKM. The CDR3 totals 14 residues. In DNA form, the CDR3 reads TGTGCCAGCAGTTTAGTAGGGAACCGTGGAAAACTGTTTTTT. Amino acid sequence: CASSLVGNRGKLFF. Full variable domain (rest looked up from reference TRBV28 and TRBJ1-4): DVKVTQSSRYLVKRTGEKVFLECVQDMDHENMFWYRQDPGLGLRLIYFSYDVKMKEKGDIPEGYSVSREKKERFSLILESASTNQTSMYLCASSLVGNRGKLFFGSGTQLSVL.

This clone was counted a few times. The chain has TRBV19 and TRBJ2-4; 14 nucleotides agree with TRBD2. The germline V gene encodes CDR1 LNHDA and CDR2 SQIVND (reference sequence). The CDR3 covers 17 residues. With 6 bases clipped from V and 4 bases from J, the junction kept 8 bases outside the gene matches. The CDR3 DNA follows: TGTGCCAGTAGGACTAGCGGGAGGGCCTTGACTAAAAACATTCAGTACTTC. Its protein is CASRTSGRALTKNIQYF.

This clone was detected only a few times. The CDR3 sequence: CASSLLTGGTFGYTF. CDR3 DNA sequence: TGTGCCAGCAGTTTATTAACAGGGGGCACATTTGGCTACACCTTC. The J gene is TRBJ1-2, the V gene TRBV27, with 9 bases identical to TRBD1. The CDR3 totals 15 residues. Looked up from germline, CDR1 is MNHEY and CDR2 is SMNVEV (reference sequence). J lost 7 bases, V lost 1 base, and 7 bases had no gene match.

Of note for this clone: The identical CDR3 is also encoded by other nucleotide sequences in the sample. The chain combines TRBV5-1 with TRBJ1-4, with TRBD1 matching over 7 bases. The germline V gene encodes CDR1 SGHRS and CDR2 YFSETQ. The V segment lost 2 bases and the J segment 8 bases; nucleotides outside the gene matches: 6. The CDR3 runs to 14 residues. CDR3 amino acids: CASSLQGLREKLFF. CDR3 nucleotides: TGCGCCAGCAGCTTACAGGGGCTTCGGGAAAAACTGTTTTTT.

This chain links TRBV6-4 with TRBJ2-3; D is perhaps TRBD1 (6 bases). There are 13 residues in the CDR3. CDR1 and CDR2 (germline): MRHNA, SNTAGT. Trimming cost V 4 bases and J 6 bases, with 11 bases left between them. As DNA, the CDR3 is TGTGCCAGCAGTGCCGACAGGCGCGATACGCAGTATTTT. Its protein is CASSADRRDTQYF.

In its sample, this clone was seen a few times. The J gene is TRBJ2-2, the V gene TRBV19; D is unclear. With 3 bases removed from V and 2 bases from J, the gap between germline ends came to 10 bases. The CDR3 is made up of 15 amino acids. CDR1 and CDR2 from the germline V gene are LNHDA and SQIVND (reference sequence). The DNA for the CDR3 is TGTGCCAGTAGTATTGTGGCGGATAACACCGGGGAGCTGTTTTTT. Amino acids: CASSIVADNTGELFF.

This rearrangement joins TRBV5-1 to TRBJ1-1; the D gene is possibly TRBD1 (5 bases). The CDR3 has 15 amino acids. Germline V CDR1 and CDR2: SGHRS, YFSETQ. V dropped 4 bases and J dropped 1 base, with 14 bases sitting between them. CDR3 DNA: TGCGCCAGCAGCCCCGGGGGGACGGGGAACACTGAAGCTTTCTTT. It translates to CASSPGGTGNTEAFF.

This clone was seen just once. V is TRBV27 and J is TRBJ2-3; D possibly corresponds to TRBD2 (5 bases). CDR1 and CDR2 (germline): MNHEY, SMNVEV (reference sequence). The V end was cut by 5 bases, the J end by 2 bases, with 17 bases between. The CDR3 length is 16 residues. CDR3 DNA sequence: TGTGCCAGCAGTCCCCCGTCCGGACTGCACACAGATACGCAGTATTTT. Residues: CASSPPSGLHTDTQYF.

The chain links TRBV5-4 to TRBJ1-1; D ambiguous. The V end was cut by 3 bases, the J end by 4 bases, with 10 bases between. The CDR3 has 13 amino acids. The germline V gene encodes CDR1 SGHNT and CDR2 YYREEE (reference sequence). This CDR3 reads CASSSELRTEAFF. Written as DNA, the CDR3 is TGTGCCAGCAGCTCGGAGTTGCGCACTGAAGCTTTCTTT.

The chain has TRBV28 and TRBJ1-5, with D unresolved. Trimming removed 10 bases from V and 2 bases from J, with 15 bases in between. The germline gives CDR1 MDHEN, CDR2 SYDVKM. The CDR3 loop spans 14 amino acids. This CDR3 is CATKAGSGNQPQHF. Written as DNA, the CDR3 is TGTGCCACAAAAGCGGGGAGTGGCAATCAGCCCCAGCATTTT.

Comment on this clone: The same CDR3 is also encoded by other DNA sequences in this sample. The chain uses TRBV5-1 and TRBJ2-2; D is undetermined. Germline lookup yields CDR1 SGHRS and CDR2 YFSETQ. The CDR3 runs to 13 residues. Trimming took off 0 bases at V and 4 bases at J, with 4 bases between the two ends. The CDR3 DNA is TGCGCCAGCAGCTTGGATCTCACCGGGGAGCTGTTTTTT. Translation gives CASSLDLTGELFF.

The gene calls are TRBV27 and TRBJ1-5; TRBD1 matches 9 bases. Germline trimming cut 6 bases from V and 7 bases from J; bases unmatched to any gene: 7. This CDR3 is built from 14 residues. CDR1 and CDR2 (germline): MNHEY, SMNVEV (reference sequence). The CDR3 reads CASRGQGWDQPQHF. The CDR3 region has the DNA TGTGCCAGCAGGGGACAGGGTTGGGACCAGCCCCAGCATTTT.

The chain joins TRBV10-1 to TRBJ2-7, with 12 positions matching TRBD2. The CDR3 is made up of 15 amino acids. Losses at the gene ends were 4 bases for V and 3 bases for J; bases not matched to a gene: 4. Germline loops: CDR1 WNHNN, CDR2 SYGVQD (reference sequence). The CDR3 region has the DNA TGCGCCAGCAGTGGGTGGACTAGCGGGGTCTACGAGCAGTACTTC. Translated, it gives CASSGWTSGVYEQYF.

This chain connects TRBV4-1 to TRBJ2-7, with D possibly called TRBD1 or TRBD2 (6 bases each). The CDR3 length is 15 residues. V was clipped by 1 base and J by 3 bases, with 13 bases between them. In germline, CDR1 is MGHRA, CDR2 YSYEKL. The CDR3 region has the DNA TGCGCCAGCAGCCAAGTCGGGGGCAGAAACTACGAGCAGTACTTC. Its translation is CASSQVGGRNYEQYF.

The chain is built from TRBV2 and TRBJ1-2; D perhaps matches TRBD1 (5 bases). V shed 2 bases and J shed 5 bases, with 15 bases lying between them. The CDR3 contains 15 residues. The germline gives CDR1 SNHLY, CDR2 FYNNEI. CDR3 in amino acids: CASSELVQEGYGYTF. The CDR3 DNA reads TGTGCCAGCAGTGAACTAGTACAGGAAGGATATGGCTACACCTTC.

This chain joins TRBV23-1 and TRBJ1-4; 8 bases map to TRBD1. TRBV23-1 belongs to the ORF category, with a function that is uncertain. The CDR3 is 13 amino acids. Trimming cost V 7 bases and J 8 bases; bases outside gene matches: 6. CDR3 sequence reads: CASKGRGHEKLFF. The CDR3 DNA sequence: TGCGCCAGCAAGGGCAGGGGGCACGAAAAACTGTTTTTT.